The source of this TCR beta chain is a study of blood T cell repertoires in COVID-19. Across the study: COVID-19 samples, acute and convalescent, were from the United States, Italy and Spain.

Trimming removed 5 bases from V and 8 bases from J; junction bases left unmatched: 3. The germline V gene has CDR1 SGHTA and CDR2 FQGNSA. CDR3 size: 13 residues. The table came from immunoSEQ multiplex PCR; TCRdb's copy has only in-frame clones and leaves some out. The repertoire holds fewer than 400,000 clones, with approximately 87% as singletons. The sample taken for sequencing was PBMCs or T cells enriched from blood (not recorded which). V and J are TRBV7-2 and TRBJ1-6; 7 bases line up with TRBD1. The TCR originated in a woman between 50 and 59 years old who had recovered from COVID-19. The CDR3 sequence is CASSRDSYSPLHF. The CDR3 bases are TGTGCCAGCAGCCGGGACAGTTATTCACCCCTCCACTTT.